Below are 27 T cell receptor beta chains sequenced from a single sample in a study of blood T cell repertoires in COVID-19. The table came from immunoSEQ multiplex PCR; TCRdb's copy has only in-frame clones and leaves some out. The table has 40,000 or so clones, 65% to 90% seen once; the top ten hold under 5.5%. The sample consisted of peripheral blood. Receptors were obtained from a man aged 40-50 years with active COVID-19.

This clone was detected once. This sequence joins TRBV9 and TRBJ2-1; 7 nucleotides match TRBD2. This CDR3 has 15 residues. The V gene's germline CDR1 is SGDLS and CDR2 YYNGEE. Trimming took 3 bases from V and 1 from J; bases not matched to a gene: 4. The CDR3, as DNA: TGTGCCAGCAGCGAACCTAGCGGTTCCTACAATGAGCAGTTCTTC. Translated, it gives CASSEPSGSYNEQFF. The whole variable domain, remainder taken from reference TRBV9 and TRBJ2-1, is DSGVTQTPKHLITATGQRVTLRCSPRSGDLSVYWYQQSLDQGLQFLIQYYNGEERAKGNILERFSAQQFPDLHSELNLSSLELGDSALYFCASSEPSGSYNEQFFGPGTRLTVL.

The V gene is TRBV5-1, the J gene TRBJ1-2; D unresolved. Trimming took off 0 bases at V and 1 base at J, with 13 bases between the two ends. The germline V gene has CDR1 SGHRS and CDR2 YFSETQ. The CDR3 is 16 amino acids. The CDR3 nucleotides are TGCGCCAGCAGCTTGGTTTTCGCGGAGGTTAACTATGGCTACACCTTC. Its protein is CASSLVFAEVNYGYTF. Full variable domain (outside the CDR3, taken from reference TRBV5-1 and TRBJ1-2): KAGVTQTPRYLIKTRGQQVTLSCSPISGHRSVSWYQQTPGQGLQFLFEYFSETQRNKGNFPGRFSGRQFSNSRSEMNVSTLELGDSALYLCASSLVFAEVNYGYTFGSGTRLTVV.

The rearrangement uses TRBV5-4 and TRBJ1-6, with D perhaps TRBD1 (5 bases). CDR1 and CDR2 (germline): SGHNT, YYREEE (reference sequence). CDR3 length equals 19 residues. The V gene lost 3 bases and the J gene lost 1 base, with 20 bases spanning the gap. CDR3 amino acids: CASSSSPIQGSSYNSPLHF. CDR3 nucleotide sequence: TGTGCCAGCAGCTCATCTCCTATTCAGGGTTCTTCCTATAATTCACCCCTCCACTTT.

This chain joins TRBV5-1 and TRBJ1-1; no clear D gene. The CDR3 has 15 amino acids. CDR1 is SGHRS, CDR2 YFSETQ, per germline. V was trimmed by 4 bases and J by 4 bases, leaving 17 bases between them. CDR3 nucleotides: TGCGCCAGCAGCCCTTGGAGGGCGGTGGGCACTGAAGCTTTCTTT. The encoded protein is CASSPWRAVGTEAFF.

This chain joins TRBV7-8 and TRBJ2-2; 11 bases align to TRBD2. The CDR3 consists of 17 residues. V lost 0 bases and J lost 5; bases outside the gene matches: 5. Germline values: CDR1 SGHVS, CDR2 FQNEAQ. The CDR3 here is CASSLALRLAGTGELFF. The DNA for the CDR3 is TGTGCCAGCAGCTTAGCGCTTCGACTAGCGGGGACCGGGGAGCTGTTTTTT.

J is TRBJ1-6 and V is TRBV28; D is unclear. CDR1 and CDR2 (germline): MDHEN, SYDVKM. V was trimmed by 4 bases and J by 9 bases, leaving 7 bases between them. This CDR3 has 12 amino acids. This chain's CDR3 is CASSSPGSPLHF. For the CDR3, the DNA is TGTGCCAGCAGTTCCCCGGGTTCACCCCTCCACTTT.

The V gene is TRBV6-5, the J gene TRBJ2-1; 8 positions match TRBD2. The trim removed 11 bases at V and 9 bases at J, leaving 15 bases unmatched. Germline V lookup: CDR1 MNHEY, CDR2 SVGAGI. The CDR3 sequence is 14 residues long. This chain's CDR3 is CAGRLANGLGEQFF. CDR3 DNA: TGTGCCGGTCGACTAGCGAACGGATTGGGTGAGCAGTTCTTC.

The V gene is TRBV24-1, the J gene TRBJ2-1; 12 positions agree with TRBD2. This CDR3 has 15 amino acids. Per the germline V gene, CDR1 is KGHDR and CDR2 is SFDVKD. After removal of 8 bases from V and 4 bases from J, the junction contained 5 bases not matched to a gene. The CDR3 coding sequence is TGTGCCACCACTTGGACTAGCGGGGATTACAATGAGCAGTTCTTC. Amino acid sequence: CATTWTSGDYNEQFF.

The V gene is TRBV6-6, the J gene TRBJ1-2, with 7 bases fitting TRBD1. The CDR3 loop spans 14 amino acids. Per the germline V gene, CDR1 is MNHNY and CDR2 is SVGAGI (reference sequence). V was pared by 2 bases and J by 9 bases, with 9 bases of the junction left unmatched. CDR3 sequence (DNA): TGTGCCAGCAGTTACCCGGACAGGAACCCCCGCTACACCTTC. It yields the protein CASSYPDRNPRYTF.

The rearrangement uses TRBV7-3 and TRBJ2-7; 10 bases map to TRBD1. Per germline, CDR1 SGHTA and CDR2 FQGTGA. CDR3 length: 14 residues. J lost 7 bases, V lost 5 bases, and 8 bases had no gene match. The DNA of the CDR3 is TGTGCCAGCAGCGTGGGACAGGGGTTCGATGAGCAGTACTTC. This codes for CASSVGQGFDEQYF.

This rearrangement joins TRBV18 to TRBJ1-1; 7 bases align to TRBD1. The germline V gene has CDR1 KGHSH and CDR2 LQKENI. Trimming cost V 6 bases and J 4 bases; bases outside gene matches: 8. This CDR3 has 14 residues. The CDR3 reads CASSKEGAATEAFF. The DNA for the CDR3 is TGTGCCAGCTCCAAAGAGGGGGCTGCCACTGAAGCTTTCTTT.

This rearrangement joins TRBV7-3 to TRBJ1-1, with D tentatively TRBD1 (6 bases). Between the trimmed V and J ends, which lost 6 bases and 0 bases, there was a span of 11 bases. Per germline, CDR1 SGHTA and CDR2 FQGTGA. The CDR3 has 14 residues. The chain's CDR3 is CASRLGAMNTEAFF. The CDR3 bases are TGTGCCAGCAGGTTGGGGGCTATGAACACTGAAGCTTTCTTT.

V and J are TRBV5-1 and TRBJ2-7, with a possible D match to TRBD1 (6 bases). The CDR3 runs 17 residues. Germline V gene data show CDR1 as SGHRS and CDR2 as YFSETQ. The V end lost 0 bases, the J end lost 2 bases, and 18 bases lay between the germline ends. CDR3 protein: CASSLGTETWMAYEQYF. The CDR3 nucleotides are TGCGCCAGCAGCTTGGGGACAGAGACCTGGATGGCCTACGAGCAGTACTTC. The complete variable domain, with remaining parts taken from reference TRBV5-1 and TRBJ2-7, reads KAGVTQTPRYLIKTRGQQVTLSCSPISGHRSVSWYQQTPGQGLQFLFEYFSETQRNKGNFPGRFSGRQFSNSRSEMNVSTLELGDSALYLCASSLGTETWMAYEQYFGPGTRLTVT.

The chain uses TRBV24-1 and TRBJ2-1; tentatively, D is TRBD2 (6 bases). This CDR3 has 13 residues. The germline V gene has CDR1 KGHDR and CDR2 SFDVKD. The V and J ends lost 4 bases and 12 bases respectively, with 15 bases between them. The CDR3 region is CATSDRLVEGQFF. DNA for the CDR3: TGTGCCACCAGTGACCGACTAGTGGAAGGGCAGTTCTTC.

The chain carries TRBV4-1 and TRBJ1-5; D remains unclear. The CDR3 contains 15 residues. Trimming cost V 0 bases and J 2 bases, with 8 bases left between them. Germline CDR1 MGHRA, CDR2 YSYEKL. The CDR3 DNA follows: TGCGCCAGCAGCCAAGAGGTGGCAGGCAATCAGCCCCAGCATTTT. This encodes CASSQEVAGNQPQHF.

The rearrangement joins TRBV6-6 to TRBJ2-7; 9 positions match TRBD1. The CDR3 length is 17 residues. The germline gives CDR1 MNHNY, CDR2 SVGAGI (reference sequence). J gave up 2 bases and V 5 bases, and 13 bases lay outside the gene matches. The CDR3 region is CASSPLGTGGDAYEQYF. The CDR3 DNA follows: TGTGCCAGCAGTCCCCTCGGAACAGGGGGCGACGCCTACGAGCAGTACTTC.

The chain recombines TRBV28 with TRBJ2-7; 8 nucleotides agree with TRBD1. The trim removed 5 bases at V and 0 bases at J, leaving 3 bases unmatched. Germline CDR1 reads MDHEN; CDR2 reads SYDVKM. The CDR3 has 14 residues. The CDR3 DNA is TGTGCCAGCAGTCCGGACAGGGCCTCCTACGAGCAGTACTTC. Translation gives CASSPDRASYEQYF.

This chain joins TRBV7-9 and TRBJ1-2; 10 bases are a match to TRBD1. CDR1 is SEHNR, CDR2 FQNEAQ, per germline (reference sequence). This CDR3 spans 16 amino acids. J lost 2 bases, V lost 6 bases, and 9 bases had no gene match. CDR3 in amino acids: CASSYSRDRGNYGYTF. CDR3 sequence (DNA): TGTGCCAGCAGTTACTCAAGGGACAGGGGAAACTATGGCTACACCTTC.

The chain is built from TRBV10-3 and TRBJ2-1; D gene ambiguous. Germline V gene sequence: CDR1 ENHRY, CDR2 SYGVKD. The CDR3 is 11 residues long. The CDR3 loop reads CASRENNEQFF. DNA of the CDR3: TGTGCTTCTCGTGAGAACAATGAGCAGTTCTTC.

This sequence joins TRBV7-6 and TRBJ1-5; D is possibly TRBD1 (6 bases). From germline, CDR1 is SGHVS and CDR2 FNYEAQ. Deletions cut 5 bases from V and 2 bases from J, with 7 bases between. The CDR3 extends over 13 amino acids. CDR3 region: CASSPGGNQPQHF. The CDR3 coding sequence is TGTGCCAGCAGCCCAGGGGGCAATCAGCCCCAGCATTTT.

Remarks on this clone: A junction end diverges from the germline sequence, so it may reflect a read error. V gene TRBV9 combines with J gene TRBJ2-3, with D unclear. This CDR3 has 12 amino acids. Germline CDR1 SGDLS, CDR2 YYNGEE. The CDR3 loop reads CASSGSTDTQYF. CDR3 nucleotide sequence: TGTGCCAGCAGCGGGAGCACGGATACGCAGTATTTT.

The chain links TRBV18 to TRBJ1-1; tentative D call: TRBD1 (6 bases). Germline V CDR1 and CDR2: KGHSH, LQKENI. The V gene lost 8 bases and the J gene lost 2 bases, with 15 bases spanning the gap. This CDR3 region has 14 residues. The CDR3 here is CASTGEGVNTEAFF. The CDR3, as DNA: TGTGCCAGCACTGGCGAGGGGGTCAACACTGAAGCTTTCTTT.

J is TRBJ2-2 and V is TRBV29-1; D might be TRBD1 (8 bases). CDR3 size: 14 residues. Germline V gene data show CDR1 as SQVTM and CDR2 as ANQGSEA. Deletions cut 6 bases from V and 3 bases from J, with 14 bases between. CDR3: CSVSGTGDTGELFF. The DNA of the CDR3 is TGCAGCGTCAGCGGGACAGGAGACACCGGGGAGCTGTTTTTT.

A few counts support this clone. The V and J genes are TRBV4-1 and TRBJ1-1; the D is unclear. The germline gives CDR1 MGHRA, CDR2 YSYEKL. The CDR3 totals 15 residues. The V gene lost 0 bases and the J gene lost 1 base, with 9 bases spanning the gap. For the CDR3, the DNA is TGCGCCAGCAGCCAAGAGTCCGGGTCGAACACTGAAGCTTTCTTT. It is translated as CASSQESGSNTEAFF.

The CDR3 DNA reads TGTGCCAGCAGCCAAGGGACAGGGGTTGAAAAACTGTTTTTT. It encodes CASSQGTGVEKLFF. The gene calls are TRBV3-1 (or the pseudogene TRBV3-2) and TRBJ1-4; the match to TRBD1 covers 9 bases. This CDR3 has 14 amino acids. After removal of 1 base from V and 7 bases from J, the junction contained 1 base not matched to a gene. The germline gives CDR1 LGHDT, CDR2 YNNKEL (reference sequence).

DNA for the CDR3: TGTGCCAGCAGCATTCCGGACAGACGAGTAGCCAAAAACATTCAGTACTTC. The encoded protein is CASSIPDRRVAKNIQYF. This chain connects TRBV21-1 to TRBJ2-4; the table's D call, TRBD1, has no DNA check behind it. TRBV21-1 is described as a pseudogene. The CDR3 is 17 amino acids.

V is TRBV24-1 and J is TRBJ2-1; TRBD2 might be the D (6 bases). The CDR3 length is 12 residues. Trimming removed 3 bases at V and 12 bases at J, with 11 bases between. CDR1 KGHDR and CDR2 SFDVKD come from the germline V gene. The CDR3: CATSDGWGVQFF. Written as DNA, the CDR3 is TGTGCCACCAGTGATGGTTGGGGGGTGCAGTTCTTC.